This TCR beta chain derives from a study of T cell clonotyping in hematopoietic cell transplantation. TCRdb's table, derived via immunoSEQ multiplex PCR, lists solely in-frame clones and lacks some. The sample carries 60,000 to 75,000 clones, 94% recorded once. The table lists this clone with a count of one. Its antigen is still unknown. Germline CDR1 reads SGHAT; CDR2 reads FQNNGV. The CDR3 is 16 residues long. The V gene lost 0 bases and the J gene lost 0 bases, with 11 bases spanning the gap. General study results and limits: CD4 and CD8 repertoire contributions could not be separated without sorting. Graft donor and pretransplant recipient Inverse Simpson Index values predicted broader posttransplant TCR diversity. After transplant, recipient diversity fell while pathologically expanded clonotypes grew through day 180.

The rearrangement joins TRBV11-2 to TRBJ1-1; the D gene is possibly TRBD1 (6 bases). This receptor was identified in a man aged 45-65 years in good health. Some clones in this sample may be carry-over from other donors' samples. Sequencing was carried out using peripheral blood mononuclear cells. CDR3 coding DNA: TGTGCCAGCAGCTTAGAAAGGGGGTGGATGAACACTGAAGCTTTCTTT. Translating gives CASSLERGWMNTEAFF.